The subject of this entry is one T cell receptor (beta chain). What it binds is unknown. Trimming shortened V by 4 bases and J by 7 bases, and 15 bases separated the two germline ends. This CDR3 spans 14 amino acids. Germline V gene sequence: CDR1 SGHNT, CDR2 YYREEE (reference sequence). Deep-level settings were used for running the assay. Generated by immunoSEQ multiplex PCR, the TCRdb table keeps only in-frame clones and is missing some. The table has around 2,100,000 clones, about 95% seen once. This sample is drawn from a study of shared clonotypes between healthy human individuals. General study results and limits: Estimated richness was generally greater in naive than memory subsets. Sharing of clonotypes among donors was expected to vary with sequencing depth.

CD45RO negativity and positive selection for CCR7 defined naive CD8 cells, a population that excluded terminally differentiated effector memory CD45RA+ cells. The chain uses TRBV5-4 and TRBJ1-5; D gene uncertain. This clonotype was sampled from a young man in good health. Sequencing was carried out using naive CD8+ T cells sorted from blood. CDR3 DNA: TGTGCCAGCAGCGACTGGGGAGCGGGGCAGCCCCAGCATTTT. Translation: CASSDWGAGQPQHF. Drawing the rest from reference TRBV5-4 and TRBJ1-5, the complete variable domain is ETGVTQSPTHLIKTRGQQVTLRCSSQSGHNTVSWYQQALGQGPQFIFQYYREEENGRGNFPPRFSGLQFPNYSSELNVNALELDDSALYLCASSDWGAGQPQHFGDGTRLSIL.